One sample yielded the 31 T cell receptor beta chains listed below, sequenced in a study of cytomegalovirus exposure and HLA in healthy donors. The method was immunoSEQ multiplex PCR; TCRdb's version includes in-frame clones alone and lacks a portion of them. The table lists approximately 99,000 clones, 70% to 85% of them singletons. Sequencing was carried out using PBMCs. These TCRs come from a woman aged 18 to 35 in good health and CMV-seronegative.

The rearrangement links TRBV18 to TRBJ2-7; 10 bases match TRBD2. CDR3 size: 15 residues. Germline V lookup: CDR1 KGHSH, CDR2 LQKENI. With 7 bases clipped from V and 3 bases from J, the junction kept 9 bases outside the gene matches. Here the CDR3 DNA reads TGTGCCAGCTTGCCTAGCGGGGGTCCCTACTACGAGCAGTACTTC. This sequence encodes CASLPSGGPYYEQYF. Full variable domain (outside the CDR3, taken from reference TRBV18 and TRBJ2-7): NAGVMQNPRHLVRRRGQEARLRCSPMKGHSHVYWYRQLPEEGLKFMVYLQKENIIDESGMPKERFSAEFPKEGPSILRIQQVVRGDSAAYFCASLPSGGPYYEQYFGPGTRLTVT.

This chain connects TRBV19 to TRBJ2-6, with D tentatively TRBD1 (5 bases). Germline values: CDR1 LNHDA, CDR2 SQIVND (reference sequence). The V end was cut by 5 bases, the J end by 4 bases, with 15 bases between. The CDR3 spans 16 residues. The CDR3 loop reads CASSGAGGPGANVLTF. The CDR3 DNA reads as TGTGCCAGTAGTGGGGCAGGTGGCCCAGGGGCCAACGTCCTGACTTTC.

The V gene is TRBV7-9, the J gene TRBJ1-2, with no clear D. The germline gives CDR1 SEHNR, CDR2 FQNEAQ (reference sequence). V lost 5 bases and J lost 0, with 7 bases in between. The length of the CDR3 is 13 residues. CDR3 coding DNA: TGTGCCAGCAGCCCCCTTTCTAACTATGGCTACACCTTC. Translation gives CASSPLSNYGYTF.

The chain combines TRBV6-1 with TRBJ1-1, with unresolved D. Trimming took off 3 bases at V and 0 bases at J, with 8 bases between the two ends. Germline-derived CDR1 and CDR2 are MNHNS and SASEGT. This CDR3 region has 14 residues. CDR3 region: CASSDPYMNTEAFF. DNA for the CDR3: TGTGCCAGCAGTGACCCGTATATGAACACTGAAGCTTTCTTT.

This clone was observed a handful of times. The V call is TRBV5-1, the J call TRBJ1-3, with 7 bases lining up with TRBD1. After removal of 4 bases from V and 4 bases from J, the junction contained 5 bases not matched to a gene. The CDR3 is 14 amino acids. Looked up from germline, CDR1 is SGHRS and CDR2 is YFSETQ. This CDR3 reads CASSPQGSGNTIYF. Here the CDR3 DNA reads TGCGCCAGCAGCCCACAGGGGTCAGGAAACACCATATATTTT.

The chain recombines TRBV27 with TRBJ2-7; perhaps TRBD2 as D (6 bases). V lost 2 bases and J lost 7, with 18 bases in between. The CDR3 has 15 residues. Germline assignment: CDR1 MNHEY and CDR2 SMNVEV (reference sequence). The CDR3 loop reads CASSLTPARAGEQYF. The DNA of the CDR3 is TGTGCCAGCAGTTTAACCCCAGCTAGGGCGGGGGAGCAGTACTTC.

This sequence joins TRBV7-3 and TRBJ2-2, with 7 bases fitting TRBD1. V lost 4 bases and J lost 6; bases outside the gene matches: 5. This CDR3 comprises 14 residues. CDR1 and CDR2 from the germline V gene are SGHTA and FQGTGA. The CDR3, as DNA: TGTGCCAGCAGCTCTACAGGGGACGCCGGGGAGCTGTTTTTT. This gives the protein CASSSTGDAGELFF.

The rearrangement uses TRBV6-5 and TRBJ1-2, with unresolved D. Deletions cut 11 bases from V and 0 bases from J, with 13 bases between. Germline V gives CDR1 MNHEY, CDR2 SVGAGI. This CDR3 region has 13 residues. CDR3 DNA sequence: TGTGCCTCATGTGGCCGGGCTAACTATGGCTACACCTTC. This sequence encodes CASCGRANYGYTF.

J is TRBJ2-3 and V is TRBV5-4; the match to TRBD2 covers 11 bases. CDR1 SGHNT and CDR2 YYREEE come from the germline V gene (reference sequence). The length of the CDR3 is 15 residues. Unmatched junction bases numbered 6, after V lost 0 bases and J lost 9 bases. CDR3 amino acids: CASSLESSGGTTQYF. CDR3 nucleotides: TGTGCCAGCAGCTTGGAGTCTAGCGGGGGGACGACGCAGTATTTT.

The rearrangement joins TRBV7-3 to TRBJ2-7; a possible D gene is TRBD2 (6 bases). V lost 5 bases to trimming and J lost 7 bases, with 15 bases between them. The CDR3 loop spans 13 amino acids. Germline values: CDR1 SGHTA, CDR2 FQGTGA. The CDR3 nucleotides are TGTGCCAGCAGCAAAGGGACCGCGGGGGAGCAGTACTTC. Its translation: CASSKGTAGEQYF.

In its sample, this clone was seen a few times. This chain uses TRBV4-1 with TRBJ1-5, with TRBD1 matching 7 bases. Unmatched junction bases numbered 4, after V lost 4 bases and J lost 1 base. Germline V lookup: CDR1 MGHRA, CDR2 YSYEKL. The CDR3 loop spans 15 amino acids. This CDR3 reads CASSPGTESNQPQHF. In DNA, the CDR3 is TGCGCCAGCAGCCCTGGGACAGAGAGCAATCAGCCCCAGCATTTT.

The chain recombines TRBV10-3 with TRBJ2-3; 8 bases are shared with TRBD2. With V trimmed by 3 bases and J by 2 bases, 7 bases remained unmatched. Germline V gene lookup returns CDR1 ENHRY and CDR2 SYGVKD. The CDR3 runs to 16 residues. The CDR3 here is CAISDLRGGVTDTQYF. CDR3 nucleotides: TGTGCCATCAGTGACCTCCGGGGGGGCGTCACAGATACGCAGTATTTT.

CDR3 in amino acids: CASSTGRWGTEAFF. For the CDR3, the DNA is TGTGCCAGCAGTACTGGGAGATGGGGCACTGAAGCTTTCTTT. The V and J genes are TRBV27 and TRBJ1-1; D call uncertain. The CDR3 runs 14 residues. V lost 5 bases and J 4 bases, leaving 14 bases between the germline ends. The V gene's germline CDR1 is MNHEY and CDR2 SMNVEV (reference sequence).

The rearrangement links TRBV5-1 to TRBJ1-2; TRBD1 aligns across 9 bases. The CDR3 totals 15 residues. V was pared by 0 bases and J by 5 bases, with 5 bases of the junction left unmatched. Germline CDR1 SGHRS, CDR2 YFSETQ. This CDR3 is CASSLEQGARYGYTF. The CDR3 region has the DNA TGCGCCAGCAGCTTGGAACAGGGGGCGAGGTATGGCTACACCTTC.

CDR3 bases: TGTGCCAGCAGTTACCCAAAGACAGGCATGAACACTGAAGCTTTCTTT. Translated, it gives CASSYPKTGMNTEAFF. This chain uses TRBV6-6 with TRBJ1-1, with D perhaps TRBD1 (6 bases). CDR3 size: 16 residues. Trimming took off 2 bases at V and 0 bases at J, with 13 bases between the two ends. CDR1 is MNHNY and CDR2 is SVGAGI in the germline V gene (reference sequence).

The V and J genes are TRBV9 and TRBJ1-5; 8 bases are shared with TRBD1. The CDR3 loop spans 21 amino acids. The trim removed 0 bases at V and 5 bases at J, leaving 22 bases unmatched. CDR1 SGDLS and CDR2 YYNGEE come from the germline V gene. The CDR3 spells CASSVGEAGGSLGPYHQPQHF. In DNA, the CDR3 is TGTGCCAGCAGCGTAGGAGAGGCAGGGGGCTCTTTGGGGCCCTACCATCAGCCCCAGCATTTT.

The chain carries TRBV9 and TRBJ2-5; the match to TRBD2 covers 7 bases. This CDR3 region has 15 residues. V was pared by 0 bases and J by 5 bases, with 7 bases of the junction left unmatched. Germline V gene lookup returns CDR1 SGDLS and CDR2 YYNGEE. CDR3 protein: CASSVAGRAAETQYF. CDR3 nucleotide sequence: TGTGCCAGCAGCGTAGCAGGGAGGGCGGCGGAGACCCAGTACTTC.

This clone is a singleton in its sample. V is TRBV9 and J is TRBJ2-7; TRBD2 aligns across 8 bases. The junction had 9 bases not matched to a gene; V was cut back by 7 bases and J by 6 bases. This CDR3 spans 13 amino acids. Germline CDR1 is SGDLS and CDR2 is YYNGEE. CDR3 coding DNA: TGTGCCAGCGCAGCGGGGGCCCTCGGCGAGCAGTACTTC. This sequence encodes CASAAGALGEQYF.

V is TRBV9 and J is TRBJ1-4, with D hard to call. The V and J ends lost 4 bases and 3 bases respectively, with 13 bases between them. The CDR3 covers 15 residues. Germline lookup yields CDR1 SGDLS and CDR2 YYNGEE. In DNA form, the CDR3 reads TGTGCCAGCAGCCCCCACTCCAGCGCTAATGAAAAACTGTTTTTT. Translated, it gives CASSPHSSANEKLFF.

The CDR3 sequence: CASSREGSYNSPLHF. CDR3 DNA sequence: TGTGCCAGCAGCCGAGAGGGCAGCTATAATTCACCCCTCCACTTT. The V call is TRBV9, the J call TRBJ1-6; no clear D gene. Between the trimmed V and J ends, which lost 4 bases and 3 bases, there was a span of 11 bases. Germline V lookup: CDR1 SGDLS, CDR2 YYNGEE. This CDR3 spans 15 amino acids. Combining the CDR3 with reference TRBV9 and TRBJ1-6 gives the whole variable domain DSGVTQTPKHLITATGQRVTLRCSPRSGDLSVYWYQQSLDQGLQFLIQYYNGEERAKGNILERFSAQQFPDLHSELNLSSLELGDSALYFCASSREGSYNSPLHFGNGTRLTVT.

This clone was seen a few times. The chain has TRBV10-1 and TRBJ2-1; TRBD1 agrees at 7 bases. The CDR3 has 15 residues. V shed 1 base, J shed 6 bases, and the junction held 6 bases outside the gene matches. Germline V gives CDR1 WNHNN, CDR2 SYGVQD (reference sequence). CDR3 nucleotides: TGCGCCAGCAGTGAGTTCAGGACAGGTCGCAATGAGCAGTTCTTC. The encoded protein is CASSEFRTGRNEQFF.

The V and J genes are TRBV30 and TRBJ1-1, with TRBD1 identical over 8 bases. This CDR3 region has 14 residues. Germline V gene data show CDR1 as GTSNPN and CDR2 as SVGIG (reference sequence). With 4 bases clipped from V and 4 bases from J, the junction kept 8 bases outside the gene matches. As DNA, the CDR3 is TGTGCCTGGACTTTTACCACAGGGGGCACTGAAGCTTTCTTT. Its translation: CAWTFTTGGTEAFF.

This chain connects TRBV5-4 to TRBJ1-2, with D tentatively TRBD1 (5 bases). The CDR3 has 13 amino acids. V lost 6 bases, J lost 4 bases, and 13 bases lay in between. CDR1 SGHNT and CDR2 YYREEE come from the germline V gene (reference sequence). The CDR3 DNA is TGTGCCAGCACATTGGGGGGGGGCTATGGCTACACCTTC. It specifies CASTLGGGYGYTF. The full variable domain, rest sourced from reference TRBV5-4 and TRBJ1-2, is ETGVTQSPTHLIKTRGQQVTLRCSSQSGHNTVSWYQQALGQGPQFIFQYYREEENGRGNFPPRFSGLQFPNYSSELNVNALELDDSALYLCASTLGGGYGYTFGSGTRLTVV.

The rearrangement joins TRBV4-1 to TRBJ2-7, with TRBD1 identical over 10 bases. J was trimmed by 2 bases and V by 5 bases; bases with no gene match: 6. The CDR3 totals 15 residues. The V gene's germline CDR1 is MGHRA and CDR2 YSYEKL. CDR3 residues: CASSSTGQGPYEQYF. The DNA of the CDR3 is TGCGCCAGCAGCTCCACGGGACAGGGGCCCTACGAGCAGTACTTC.

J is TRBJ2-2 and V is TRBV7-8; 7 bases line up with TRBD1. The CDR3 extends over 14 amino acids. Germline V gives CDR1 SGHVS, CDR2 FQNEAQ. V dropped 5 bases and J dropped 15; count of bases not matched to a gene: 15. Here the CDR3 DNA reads TGTGCCAGCAGCGACCGACAGGGTGGGGTGAGGGTGTTTTTT. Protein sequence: CASSDRQGGVRVFF.

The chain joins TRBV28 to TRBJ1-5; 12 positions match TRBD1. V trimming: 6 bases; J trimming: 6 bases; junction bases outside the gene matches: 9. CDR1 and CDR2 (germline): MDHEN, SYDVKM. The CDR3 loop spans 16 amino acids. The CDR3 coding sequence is TGTGCCAGCAGGGGCCCCGGGACAGGGGGCGTTCAGCCCCAGCATTTT. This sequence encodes CASRGPGTGGVQPQHF. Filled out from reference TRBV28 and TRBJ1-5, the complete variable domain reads DVKVTQSSRYLVKRTGEKVFLECVQDMDHENMFWYRQDPGLGLRLIYFSYDVKMKEKGDIPEGYSVSREKKERFSLILESASTNQTSMYLCASRGPGTGGVQPQHFGDGTRLSIL.

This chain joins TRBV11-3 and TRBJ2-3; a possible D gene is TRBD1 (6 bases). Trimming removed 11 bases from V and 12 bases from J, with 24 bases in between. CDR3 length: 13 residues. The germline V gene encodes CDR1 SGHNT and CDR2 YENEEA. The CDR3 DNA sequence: TGTGCCTCATCCTCCCAAAGGGACACACTCCAGTATTTT. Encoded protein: CASSSQRDTLQYF.

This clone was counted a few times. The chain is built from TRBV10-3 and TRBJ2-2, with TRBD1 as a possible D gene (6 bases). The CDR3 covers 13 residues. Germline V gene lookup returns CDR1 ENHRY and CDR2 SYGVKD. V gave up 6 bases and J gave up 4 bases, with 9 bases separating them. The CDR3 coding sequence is TGTGCCATCAGCGTACAGGGCACCGGGGAGCTGTTTTTT. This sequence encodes CAISVQGTGELFF.

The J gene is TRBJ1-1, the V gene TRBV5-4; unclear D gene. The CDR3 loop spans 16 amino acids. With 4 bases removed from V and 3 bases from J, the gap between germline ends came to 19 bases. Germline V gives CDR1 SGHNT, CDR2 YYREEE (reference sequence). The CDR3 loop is CASSPRGGWGHTEAFF. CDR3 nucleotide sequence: TGTGCCAGCAGCCCGCGTGGAGGCTGGGGTCACACTGAAGCTTTCTTT.

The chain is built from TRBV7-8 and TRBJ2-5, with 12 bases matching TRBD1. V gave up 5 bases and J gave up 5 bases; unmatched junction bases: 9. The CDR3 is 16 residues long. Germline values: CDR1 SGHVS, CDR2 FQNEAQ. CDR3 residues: CASSVRDRGLGETQYF. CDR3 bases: TGTGCCAGCAGCGTCCGGGACAGGGGGCTGGGGGAGACCCAGTACTTC.

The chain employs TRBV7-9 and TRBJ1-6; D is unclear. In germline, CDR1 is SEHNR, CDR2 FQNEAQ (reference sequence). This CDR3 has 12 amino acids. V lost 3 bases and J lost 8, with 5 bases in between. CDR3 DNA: TGTGCCAGCAGCTTCGGGGATTCACCCCTCCACTTT. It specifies CASSFGDSPLHF.